This note documents a single TCR beta chain sequence. This receptor's antigen is unknown. Base qualities are not provided; no much larger clone lies one nucleotide away. The data derive from a study of T-cell reconstitution after alpha-beta-depleted transplantation in children (dated by TCRdb to the mid-2010s). Study-level background: Using TCR repertoire profiling, the study quantitatively followed how T-cell immune reconstitution unfolded in children after TCRalphabeta/CD19-depleted allogeneic hematopoietic cell transplantation.

The receptor library was made with PCR. The listed sequencing device is Illumina HiSeq 2500. Molecular barcoding was employed in the preparation of TCR libraries, with unique molecular identifiers being used to normalize TCRbeta repertoire quantification. TCRdb took the public reads, trimmed them with fastp at Q25, ran MiXCR for clone calling and kept in-frame beta chains. Entries that share a CDR3 protein sequence are merged under the most common genes and DNA. The sample table holds 700,000 to 850,000 distinct CDR3 sequences, of which around 15% were seen once. The top ten clonotypes cover just under 5% of the sample. Per the germline V gene, ENHRY is the CDR1 and SYGVKD is the CDR2. V trim: 4 bases; J trim: 7 bases; unmatched bases: 11. Spanning cysteine to phenylalanine, the CDR3 consists of 17 amino acids. Only the CDR3 DNA stays, 51 bases, in frame from base 1. Summary of the overall study and its limitations: The apparently early recovery of alphabetaT-cell counts about two months after transplant reportedly depended on only several hundred rapidly expanded clones that came from non-depleted graft cells. In some patients, high TCRbeta diversity at day 60 was attributed to recipient T cells and intrathymic progenitors that had survived conditioning. Over the following months the frequencies of hyperexpanded clones went down, and after one year T-cell counts and TCRbeta diversity were mostly credited to newly produced T cells.

The intended sense of this specimen's treatment or condition label: allogeneic hematopoietic cell transplantation with graft depleted of TCRalphabeta T cells and CD19 B cells. The transplant recipients were children given TCRalphabeta/CD19-depleted allogeneic hematopoietic cell grafts. This TCR was sampled from a male patient under 18 who had a stem cell transplant for acute lymphoblastic leukemia, so the T cells may come from the graft donor. The V and J segments used are TRBV10-3 and TRBJ2-1; 12 bases in the junction line up with TRBD2. Here the sequenced sample was PBMCs, mostly from graft donor cells, taken 360 days after TCRalphabeta/CD19-depleted stem cell transplant. CDR3 region: CAISVASGRARGNEQFF. The nucleotides read TGTGCCATCAGTGTGGCTAGCGGGAGGGCCAGGGGTAATGAGCAGTTCTTC.